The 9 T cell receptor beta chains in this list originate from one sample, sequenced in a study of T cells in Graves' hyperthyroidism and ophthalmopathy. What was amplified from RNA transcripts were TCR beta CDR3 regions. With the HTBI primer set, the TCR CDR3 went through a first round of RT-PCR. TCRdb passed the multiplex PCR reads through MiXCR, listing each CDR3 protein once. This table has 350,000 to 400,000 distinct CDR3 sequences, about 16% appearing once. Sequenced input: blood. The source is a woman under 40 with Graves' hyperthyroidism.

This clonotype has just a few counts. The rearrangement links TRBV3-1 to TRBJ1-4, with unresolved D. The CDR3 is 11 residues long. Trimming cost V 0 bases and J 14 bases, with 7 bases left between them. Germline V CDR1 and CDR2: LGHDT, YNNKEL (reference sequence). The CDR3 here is CASSQDGTLFF. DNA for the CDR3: TGTGCCAGCAGCCAAGACGGAACCCTGTTTTTT.

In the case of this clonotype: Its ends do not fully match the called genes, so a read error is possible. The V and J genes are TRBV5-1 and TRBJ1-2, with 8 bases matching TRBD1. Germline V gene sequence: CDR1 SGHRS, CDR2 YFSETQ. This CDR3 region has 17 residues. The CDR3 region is CASSPTTYRQGPGGCTF. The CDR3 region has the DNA TGCGCCAGCAGCCCAACTACGTACCGACAGGGGCCGGGTGGCTGCACCTTC. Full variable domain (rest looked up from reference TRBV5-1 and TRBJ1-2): KAGVTQTPRYLIKTRGQQVTLSCSPISGHRSVSWYQQTPGQGLQFLFEYFSETQRNKGNFPGRFSGRQFSNSRSEMNVSTLELGDSALYLCASSPTTYRQGPGGCTFGSGTRLTVV.

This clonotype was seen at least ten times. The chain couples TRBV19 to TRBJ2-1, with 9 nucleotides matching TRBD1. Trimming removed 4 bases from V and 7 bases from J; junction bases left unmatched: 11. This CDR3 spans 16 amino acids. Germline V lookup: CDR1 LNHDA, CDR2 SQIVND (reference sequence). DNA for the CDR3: TGTGCCAGTAGTAGGGCCGTGGGACAGGGTACGAATGAGCAGTTCTTC. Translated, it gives CASSRAVGQGTNEQFF.

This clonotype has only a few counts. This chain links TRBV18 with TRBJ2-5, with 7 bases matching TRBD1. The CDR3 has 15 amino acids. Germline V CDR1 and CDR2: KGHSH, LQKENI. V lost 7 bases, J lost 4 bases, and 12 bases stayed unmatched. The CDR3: CASFSSEQGRETQYF. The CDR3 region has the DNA TGTGCCAGCTTCTCATCAGAACAGGGGAGAGAGACCCAGTACTTC.

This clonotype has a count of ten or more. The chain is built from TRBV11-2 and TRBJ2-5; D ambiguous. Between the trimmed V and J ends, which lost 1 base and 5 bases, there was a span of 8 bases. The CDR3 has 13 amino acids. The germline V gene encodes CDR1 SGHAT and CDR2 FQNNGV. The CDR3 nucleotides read TGTGCCAGCAGCTTAGGTGGATCGGAGACCCAGTACTTC. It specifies CASSLGGSETQYF.

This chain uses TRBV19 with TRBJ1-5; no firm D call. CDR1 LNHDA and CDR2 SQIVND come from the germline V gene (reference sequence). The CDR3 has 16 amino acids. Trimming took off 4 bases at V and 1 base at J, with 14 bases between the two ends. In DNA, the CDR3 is TGTGCCAGTAGTAGTTCGGGGATTCAGAGCAATCAGCCCCAGCATTTT. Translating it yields CASSSSGIQSNQPQHF.

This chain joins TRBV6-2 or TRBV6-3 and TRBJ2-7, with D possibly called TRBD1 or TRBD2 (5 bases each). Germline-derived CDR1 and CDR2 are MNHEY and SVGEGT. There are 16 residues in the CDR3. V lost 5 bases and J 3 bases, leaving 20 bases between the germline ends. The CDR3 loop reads CASSTFARDGLYEQYF. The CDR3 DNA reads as TGTGCCAGCAGTACCTTCGCGAGGGACGGACTCTACGAGCAGTACTTC.

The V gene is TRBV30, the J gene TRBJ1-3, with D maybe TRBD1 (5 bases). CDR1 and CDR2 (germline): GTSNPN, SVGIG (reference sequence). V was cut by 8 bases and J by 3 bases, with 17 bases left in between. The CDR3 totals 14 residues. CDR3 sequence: CAGQGYDFGNTIYF. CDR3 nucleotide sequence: TGTGCCGGCCAGGGCTACGATTTTGGAAACACCATATATTTT.

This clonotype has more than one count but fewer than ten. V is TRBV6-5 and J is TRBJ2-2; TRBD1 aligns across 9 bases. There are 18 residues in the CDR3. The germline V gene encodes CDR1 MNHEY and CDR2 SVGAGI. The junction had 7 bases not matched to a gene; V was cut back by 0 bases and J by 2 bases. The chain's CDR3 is CASSYSTSGQGNTGELFF. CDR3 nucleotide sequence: TGTGCCAGCAGTTACTCGACTTCGGGACAGGGTAACACCGGGGAGCTGTTTTTT.